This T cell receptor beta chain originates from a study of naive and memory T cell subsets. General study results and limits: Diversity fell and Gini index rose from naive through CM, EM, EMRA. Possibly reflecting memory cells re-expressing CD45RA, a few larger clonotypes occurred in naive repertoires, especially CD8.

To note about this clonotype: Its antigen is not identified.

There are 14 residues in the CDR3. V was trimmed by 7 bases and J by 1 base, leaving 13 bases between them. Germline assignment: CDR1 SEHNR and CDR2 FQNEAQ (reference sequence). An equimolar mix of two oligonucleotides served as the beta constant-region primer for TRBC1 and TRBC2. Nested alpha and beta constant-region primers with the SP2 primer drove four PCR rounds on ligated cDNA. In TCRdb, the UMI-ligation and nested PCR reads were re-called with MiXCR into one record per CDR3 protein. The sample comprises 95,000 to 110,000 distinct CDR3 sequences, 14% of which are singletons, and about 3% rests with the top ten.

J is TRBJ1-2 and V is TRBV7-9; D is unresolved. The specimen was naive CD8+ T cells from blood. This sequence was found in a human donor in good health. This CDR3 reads CASTPSSHNYGYTF. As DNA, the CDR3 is TGTGCCAGCACCCCTTCGAGCCATAACTATGGCTACACCTTC.